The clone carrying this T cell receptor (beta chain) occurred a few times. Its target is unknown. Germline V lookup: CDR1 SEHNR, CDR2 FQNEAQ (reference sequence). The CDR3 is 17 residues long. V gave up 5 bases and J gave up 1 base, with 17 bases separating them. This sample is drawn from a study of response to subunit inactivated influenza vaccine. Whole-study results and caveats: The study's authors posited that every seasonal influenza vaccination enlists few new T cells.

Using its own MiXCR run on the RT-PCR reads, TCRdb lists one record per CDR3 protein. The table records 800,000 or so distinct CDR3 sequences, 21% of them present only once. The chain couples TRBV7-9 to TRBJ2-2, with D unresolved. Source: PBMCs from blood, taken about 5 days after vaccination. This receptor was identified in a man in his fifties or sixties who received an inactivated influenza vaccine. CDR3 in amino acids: CASSPYFTDGNTGELFF. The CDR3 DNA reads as TGTGCCAGCAGCCCATACTTCACGGACGGGAACACCGGGGAGCTGTTTTTT.